The source of this T cell receptor (beta chain) is a study of blood T cell repertoires in COVID-19 (dated by TCRdb to 2018 to 2021). About the study as a whole: Samples covering the acute and convalescent phases of COVID-19 were provided by collaborators in the United States, Italy and Spain. The prospective study material was composed of cDNA or gDNA derived from T cells, B-cell-depleted T cells, or PBMCs. Subjects who had been exposed to COVID-19, were actively infected with it, or had recovered from it provided the deeply sampled blood TCRbeta repertoires that made up the dataset. The repertoires were released in a freely available public database meant as a resource for research on the immune response to SARS-CoV-2. Samples were obtained from the ongoing ImmuneRACE study (first 160 participants) and from 1,200 or so subjects provided by 6 global collaborators. Nearly every sample came with metadata listing a de-identified subject ID, COVID-19 status, age in years and sex. Where HLA class I and class II types were available, the types were taken from metadata supplied by the sample provider, not from assay-based typing.

Points the paper makes about the study in general: The amount of clinical and demographic metadata varied by source and participant and was provided uncurated.

A remark on this clone: What this receptor recognizes is not known. No much larger clone is present one base from it, and per-base qualities are unavailable.

Collaborating institutions collected whole blood in K2EDTA tubes following their own protocols. For TCRbeta analysis, collaborators shipped samples in one of three forms: frozen whole blood, isolated PBMCs, or DNA extracted from either of those sample types. The immunoSEQ Assay, a bias-controlled multiplex PCR, was used to amplify TCRbeta CDR3 regions from genomic DNA. In the original analysis: Within the assay, amplification of reference gene primers was used to estimate how many nucleated cells each sample contained. To quantify the absolute abundance of each unique TCRbeta CDR3 rearrangement, sequence reads were collapsed and filtered. For each sample, productive Simpson clonality was calculated as the square root of Simpson's diversity index across productive rearrangements. As stored in TCRdb, this immuneACCESS dataset retains in-frame rearrangements with V and J assigned. A fraction of the clones does not appear; measured against another copy, unresolved V genes explain less than half of the discrepancy, and the remainder lacks a known reason. That table is the source of V, J and clone size, and D and trimming were worked out from the DNA. The sample records about 120,000 clones, 78% of which are singletons. Clones ranked in the top ten supply about 2% of the sample.

The CDR3 measures 14 amino acids from cysteine to phenylalanine. The sequence is cut down to CDR3 DNA, 42 bases in frame from base 1. The germline V gene (reference sequence) supplies CDR1 MNHNY and CDR2 SVGAGI. Germline trimming: 5 bases from V, 4 bases from J; junction bases outside gene matches: 5. This TCR was recovered from a man between 65 and 80 years old with acute or convalescent COVID-19. The V and J genes are TRBV6-6 and TRBJ2-1; the junction holds 7 bases that match TRBD1. Sequencing was carried out using peripheral blood. The nucleotide sequence reads as follows: TGTGCCAGCAGTAGACCGGGACAGTACAATGAGCAGTTCTTC. Its amino acids are CASSRPGQYNEQFF.